The 19 T cell receptor beta chains given below trace back to one sample, sequenced in a study of blood T cells in healthy people across ages. The second PCR ran roughly 6 to 11 cycles with a sample-barcoded 5' primer and J-beta primers. TCRdb reprocessed the 5' RACE reads with MiXCR, giving one entry per CDR3 protein. The table has hundreds of thousands of distinct CDR3 sequences, nearly 60% seen once. The specimen sequenced was blood. These receptors all come from a young man in good health.

This clonotype was seen only a few times. J is TRBJ1-6 and V is TRBV5-1, with 9 bases lining up with TRBD1. The germline V gene has CDR1 SGHRS and CDR2 YFSETQ. Trimming took 4 bases from V and 6 from J; bases not matched to a gene: 11. The CDR3 is 17 residues long. The CDR3 bases are TGCGCCAGCAGCAAAAGCCGGGACAGGGCTACTAATTCACCCCTCCACTTT. Protein product: CASSKSRDRATNSPLHF. Filled out from reference TRBV5-1 and TRBJ1-6, the complete variable domain reads KAGVTQTPRYLIKTRGQQVTLSCSPISGHRSVSWYQQTPGQGLQFLFEYFSETQRNKGNFPGRFSGRQFSNSRSEMNVSTLELGDSALYLCASSKSRDRATNSPLHFGNGTRLTVT.

This clonotype was counted between two and nine times. The chain uses TRBV27 and TRBJ1-2; no reliable D call. Germline CDR1 and CDR2: MNHEY and SMNVEV (reference sequence). The V end lost 2 bases, the J end lost 7 bases, and 20 bases lay between the germline ends. This CDR3 comprises 16 residues. The CDR3 nucleotides read TGTGCCAGCAGTTTACTGATGGGCTCCCACATGATTGGCTACACCTTC. Translating it yields CASSLLMGSHMIGYTF.

This clonotype was observed a handful of times. The chain joins TRBV30 to TRBJ2-3, with D maybe TRBD2 (6 bases). Germline-derived CDR1 and CDR2 are GTSNPN and SVGIG (reference sequence). V was pared by 4 bases and J by 6 bases, with 14 bases between. This CDR3 comprises 13 residues. CDR3 protein: CAWTRRGADTQYF. The CDR3 bases are TGTGCCTGGACTCGGCGGGGCGCGGATACGCAGTATTTT.

The rearrangement joins TRBV20-1 to TRBJ2-7; perhaps TRBD2 as D (6 bases). The assigned J gene may be wrong: the sequence end matches TRBJ2-1 better. This CDR3 spans 13 amino acids. Germline CDR1 and CDR2: DFQATT and SNEGSKA (reference sequence). The CDR3 spells CSASGRASYEQFF. The CDR3 nucleotides read TGCAGTGCATCCGGGAGAGCGTCCTACGAGCAGTTCTTC.

The CDR3 protein is CASSYGVQETQYF. DNA for the CDR3: TGTGCCAGCAGCTACGGGGTCCAAGAGACCCAGTACTTC. The chain is built from TRBV7-2 and TRBJ2-5, with D tentatively TRBD2 (5 bases). The CDR3 is 13 residues long. V was trimmed by 4 bases and J by 1 base, leaving 7 bases between them. Germline V gives CDR1 SGHTA, CDR2 FQGNSA.

The rearrangement uses TRBV20-1 and TRBJ1-6, with a tentative D call TRBD1 (5 bases). V lost 7 bases, J lost 7 bases, and 23 bases lay in between. This CDR3 spans 16 amino acids. Germline assignment: CDR1 DFQATT and CDR2 SNEGSKA (reference sequence). The CDR3 sequence: CSVKAPGLGGNSPLHF. The CDR3 coding sequence is TGCAGTGTCAAAGCTCCCGGTCTTGGGGGAAATTCACCCCTCCACTTT.

The chain is built from TRBV6-6 and TRBJ2-4, with 9 bases identical to TRBD1. Matching the DNA end better, TRBJ2-7 makes the J call doubtful. The CDR3 is 15 residues long. Germline V gene sequence: CDR1 MNHNY, CDR2 SVGAGI (reference sequence). As DNA, the CDR3 is TGTGCCAGCAGTTGGGGACAGGGAAAAGGCTACGAGCAGTACTTC. Protein product: CASSWGQGKGYEQYF.

The chain recombines TRBV3-1 with TRBJ2-7; D gene ambiguous. CDR1 LGHDT and CDR2 YNNKEL come from the germline V gene (reference sequence). Trimming left V 4 bases short and J 5 bases short, with 9 bases between. The CDR3 has 12 amino acids. CDR3 in DNA: TGTGCCAGCAGCCTAAGTCGGGACGAGCAGTACTTC. It encodes CASSLSRDEQYF.

This sequence joins TRBV7-9 and TRBJ1-2; perhaps TRBD1 as D (5 bases). Trimming removed 5 bases from V and 12 bases from J, with 19 bases in between. The CDR3 totals 13 residues. Germline lookup yields CDR1 SEHNR and CDR2 FQNEAQ (reference sequence). CDR3 sequence reads: CASSPPGELGNTF. In nucleotides, the CDR3 is TGTGCCAGCAGCCCCCCGGGGGAGCTGGGGAACACCTTC.

This clonotype turned up a few times. The genes are TRBV20-1 and TRBJ2-5, with TRBD2 matching 15 bases. The germline CDR1 and CDR2 sequences are DFQATT and SNEGSKA (reference sequence). This CDR3 has 17 residues. The trim removed 0 bases at V and 4 bases at J, leaving 6 bases unmatched. The CDR3 DNA reads TGCAGTGCTAGAGATCCTCGGACTAGCGGGAGGGCAGAGACCCAGTACTTC. Translation gives CSARDPRTSGRAETQYF.

The J gene is TRBJ1-2, the V gene TRBV3-1; D gene ambiguous. Germline V lookup: CDR1 LGHDT, CDR2 YNNKEL (reference sequence). CDR3 length equals 12 residues. V was trimmed by 8 bases and J by 8 bases, leaving 15 bases between them. DNA for the CDR3: TGTGCCAGCTCTTGGCAGACGGAGGGCTACACCTTC. It is translated as CASSWQTEGYTF.

The chain combines TRBV4-3 with TRBJ1-6, with D hard to call. V lost 0 bases and J 9 bases, leaving 6 bases between the germline ends. Germline V gives CDR1 LGHNA, CDR2 YSLEER. The CDR3 is 13 residues long. The CDR3 bases are TGCGCCAGCAGCCAAGAGAGAGTTTCACCCCTCCACTTT. Translated: CASSQERVSPLHF.

This clonotype occurred once. This chain links TRBV4-1 with TRBJ2-1, with D tentatively TRBD1 (6 bases). Germline V gives CDR1 MGHRA, CDR2 YSYEKL. This CDR3 has 14 residues. The germline V and J ends were trimmed by 0 bases and 6 bases, with 9 bases remaining between them. The chain's CDR3 is CASSQESRGNEQFF. In DNA, the CDR3 is TGCGCCAGCAGCCAAGAATCCAGGGGCAATGAGCAGTTCTTC.

The chain uses TRBV3-1 and TRBJ2-1; TRBD1 matches 7 bases. Germline CDR1 is LGHDT and CDR2 is YNNKEL (reference sequence). The CDR3 has 16 residues. The trim removed 0 bases at V and 10 bases at J, leaving 12 bases unmatched. The CDR3 DNA follows: TGTGCCAGCAGCCAAGATTTTGAGACAGGGTCACGGGAGCAGTTCTTC. This sequence encodes CASSQDFETGSREQFF.

The rearrangement links TRBV7-2 to TRBJ2-3; D call uncertain. Trimming left V 3 bases short and J 10 bases short, with 14 bases between. CDR1 and CDR2 from the germline V gene are SGHTA and FQGNSA. This CDR3 region has 13 residues. The CDR3 region is CASSLVTVEAQYF. Written as DNA, the CDR3 is TGTGCCAGCAGCTTGGTAACGGTCGAAGCGCAGTATTTT.

This clonotype was observed once. CDR3 in amino acids: CASSVVGQGGEQYF. For the CDR3, the DNA is TGTGCCAGCAGCGTGGTGGGACAGGGGGGCGAGCAGTACTTC. The J gene is TRBJ2-5, the V gene TRBV9, with TRBD1 matching over 11 bases. Judging by the DNA end, TRBJ2-7 fits better; the J call may be wrong. This CDR3 comprises 14 residues. Per germline, CDR1 SGDLS and CDR2 YYNGEE.

This clonotype was picked up a small number of times. This sequence joins TRBV7-9 and TRBJ1-1, with 9 bases matching TRBD1. Per the germline V gene, CDR1 is SEHNR and CDR2 is FQNEAQ (reference sequence). V trimming: 5 bases; J trimming: 7 bases; junction bases outside the gene matches: 11. This CDR3 comprises 15 residues. The CDR3 here is CASSTRQGEMGEAFF. CDR3 nucleotide sequence: TGTGCCAGCAGCACCCGACAGGGGGAGATGGGTGAAGCTTTCTTT.

The V gene is TRBV5-4, the J gene TRBJ2-7; tentative D call: TRBD1 (5 bases). The germline V and J ends were trimmed by 4 bases and 7 bases, with 12 bases remaining between them. This CDR3 is 12 amino acids long. Germline V gene sequence: CDR1 SGHNT, CDR2 YYREEE (reference sequence). The CDR3 DNA is TGTGCCAGCAGCAGGCAGGGAACGGAGCAGTACTTC. Its translation is CASSRQGTEQYF.

The chain recombines TRBV7-2 with TRBJ2-4, with D unclear. The DNA matches TRBJ2-7 better at its end, which makes the J call doubtful. Per the germline V gene, CDR1 is SGHTA and CDR2 is FQGNSA. The CDR3 length is 14 residues. The CDR3 nucleotides are TGTGCCAGCAGCCTTACCCGAACTGCCTACGAGCAGTACTTC. As protein: CASSLTRTAYEQYF.